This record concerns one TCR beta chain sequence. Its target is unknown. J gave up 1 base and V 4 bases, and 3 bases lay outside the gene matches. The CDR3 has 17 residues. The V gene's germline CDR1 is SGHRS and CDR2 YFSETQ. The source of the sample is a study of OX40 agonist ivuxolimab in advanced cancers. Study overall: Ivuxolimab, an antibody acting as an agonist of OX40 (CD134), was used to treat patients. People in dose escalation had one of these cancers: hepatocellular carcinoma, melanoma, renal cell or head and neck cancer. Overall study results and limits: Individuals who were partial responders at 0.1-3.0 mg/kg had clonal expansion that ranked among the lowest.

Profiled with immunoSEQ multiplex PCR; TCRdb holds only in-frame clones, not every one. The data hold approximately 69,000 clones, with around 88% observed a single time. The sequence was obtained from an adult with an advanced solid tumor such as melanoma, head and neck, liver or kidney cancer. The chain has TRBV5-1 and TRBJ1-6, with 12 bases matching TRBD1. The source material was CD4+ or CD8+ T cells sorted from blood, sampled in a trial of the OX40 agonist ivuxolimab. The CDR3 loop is CASSPGQGASYNSPLHF. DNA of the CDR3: TGCGCCAGCAGCCCGGGACAGGGGGCATCCTATAATTCACCCCTCCACTTT.